The rows below give T cell receptor beta chains drawn from one sample of a study of blood T cell repertoires in COVID-19. The protocol was immunoSEQ multiplex PCR, while the TCRdb copy is restricted to in-frame clones and leaves out a portion. The repertoire includes around 31,000 clones, 75% to 90% of them detected once, and roughly 15% sits in the top ten. The sample was peripheral blood. The receptor source for this set is a man older than 75 with acute or convalescent COVID-19. The CDR3 runs from the conserved cysteine through the conserved F or W. D genes are given only for firm matches. Only part of the rows carry a size: once, few, many, or a class if the clone is expanded.

CDR3 DNA: TGTGCCAGCAGTTACGCCCAGGGGTTCCCCTACGAGCAGTACTTC
CDR3 protein: CASSYAQGFPYEQYF
clone size: NA
V gene: TRBV6-5
D gene: NA
CDR3 length: 15
J gene: TRBJ2-7

CDR3 DNA: TGTGCCAGCTCCCTGCAGGGCGAACTGTTTTTT
CDR3 protein: CASSLQGELFF
clone size: NA
V gene: TRBV18
D gene: NA
CDR3 length: 11
J gene: TRBJ1-4

CDR3 DNA: TGCGCCAGTAGCTTGTGGGGGGGCGCGAGCTATGGCTACACCTTC
CDR3 protein: CASSLWGGASYGYTF
clone size: NA
V gene: TRBV5-1
D gene: NA
CDR3 length: 15
J gene: TRBJ1-2

CDR3 DNA: TGTGCCATCAGTGACAGGGACAGGGGATCCTCCGAAGCTTTCTTT
CDR3 protein: CAISDRDRGSSEAFF
clone size: NA
V gene: TRBV10-3
D gene: TRBD1
CDR3 length: 15
J gene: TRBJ1-1

CDR3 DNA: TGTGCCATCAAAAGTCATTCAGGGAACACTGAAGCTTTCTTT
CDR3 protein: CAIKSHSGNTEAFF
clone size: NA
V gene: TRBV10-3
D gene: NA
CDR3 length: 14
J gene: TRBJ1-1

CDR3 DNA: TGTGCCAGCAGTTTAGGGGCTGGAGGGTTAATCAATGAGCAGTTCTTC
CDR3 protein: CASSLGAGGLINEQFF
clone size: NA
V gene: TRBV27
D gene: NA
CDR3 length: 16
J gene: TRBJ2-1

CDR3 DNA: TGCGCCAGCAGCTTGAGGATGCGGGGGGCGAGGGAGACCCAGTACTTC
CDR3 protein: CASSLRMRGARETQYF
clone size: once
V gene: TRBV5-1
D gene: TRBD2
CDR3 length: 16
J gene: TRBJ2-5

CDR3 DNA: TGTGCCAGTAGTGATACATCATCCGGGGAGACCCAGTACTTC
CDR3 protein: CASSDTSSGETQYF
clone size: NA
V gene: TRBV19
D gene: NA
CDR3 length: 14
J gene: TRBJ2-5

CDR3 DNA: TGCGCCAGCAGTTCCCTGGCGGGGGGAACAGATACGCAGTATTTT
CDR3 protein: CASSSLAGGTDTQYF
clone size: NA
V gene: TRBV10-1
D gene: TRBD2
CDR3 length: 15
J gene: TRBJ2-3

CDR3 DNA: TGTGCCAGCAGTTCGACAGGCCCCTACGAGCAGTACTTC
CDR3 protein: CASSSTGPYEQYF
clone size: NA
V gene: TRBV6-6
D gene: NA
CDR3 length: 13
J gene: TRBJ2-7

CDR3 DNA: TGTGCCAGCAGTTTGGACTGGCCCCTCACCTCCTACGAGCAGTACTTC
CDR3 protein: CASSLDWPLTSYEQYF
clone size: NA
V gene: TRBV28
D gene: NA
CDR3 length: 16
J gene: TRBJ2-7

CDR3 DNA: TGTGCCAGTAGTGTTCAAGGACAGGGAGGATATAGCAATCAGCCCCAGCATTTT
CDR3 protein: CASSVQGQGGYSNQPQHF
clone size: NA
V gene: TRBV19
D gene: TRBD1
CDR3 length: 18
J gene: TRBJ1-5

CDR3 DNA: TGTGCCAGCAGCTTAGGGCTGGTCGGGGACGAGCAGTACTTC
CDR3 protein: CASSLGLVGDEQYF
clone size: NA
V gene: TRBV7-9
D gene: NA
CDR3 length: 14
J gene: TRBJ2-7

CDR3 DNA: TGTGCCAGCAGCAGAAGGGGGCGAGCTGAAGCTTTCTTT
CDR3 protein: CASSRRGRAEAFF
clone size: NA
V gene: TRBV13
D gene: TRBD1
CDR3 length: 13
J gene: TRBJ1-1

CDR3 DNA: TGTGCCAGCAGTTTGGGGACTAGAATAGGAGAGACCCAGTACTTC
CDR3 protein: CASSLGTRIGETQYF
clone size: NA
V gene: TRBV27
D gene: TRBD2
CDR3 length: 15
J gene: TRBJ2-5

CDR3 DNA: TGTGCCAGCAGCGGAGGTTTCTGGGGGGGGAACACTGAAGCTTTCTTT
CDR3 protein: CASSGGFWGGNTEAFF
clone size: NA
V gene: TRBV11-2
D gene: NA
CDR3 length: 16
J gene: TRBJ1-1

CDR3 DNA: TGCGCCAGCAGCTCCCCGGGAGGGGCCTCCGAGACCCAGTACTTC
CDR3 protein: CASSSPGGASETQYF
clone size: NA
V gene: TRBV5-1
D gene: TRBD2
CDR3 length: 15
J gene: TRBJ2-5

CDR3 DNA: TGTGCCAGTAGTAGGGACAGGCCCTCAGGGGCCCAGCATTTT
CDR3 protein: CASSRDRPSGAQHF
clone size: NA
V gene: TRBV19
D gene: TRBD1
CDR3 length: 14
J gene: TRBJ1-5

CDR3 DNA: TGTGCCAGCAGCCTGAGGACAGGGGGTAGGGCTAACTATGGCTACACCTTC
CDR3 protein: CASSLRTGGRANYGYTF
clone size: NA
V gene: TRBV5-4
D gene: TRBD1
CDR3 length: 17
J gene: TRBJ1-2

CDR3 DNA: TGTGCCATCAGTCTGGGTGGGACAGGGCAATCACCCCTCCACTTT
CDR3 protein: CAISLGGTGQSPLHF
clone size: NA
V gene: TRBV10-3
D gene: TRBD1
CDR3 length: 15
J gene: TRBJ1-6

CDR3 DNA: TGTGCCAGGTTGAGGGACAGCAAAAGCACAGATACGCAGTATTTT
CDR3 protein: CARLRDSKSTDTQYF
clone size: NA
V gene: TRBV19
D gene: TRBD1
CDR3 length: 15
J gene: TRBJ2-3

CDR3 DNA: TGTGCCAGCAGCTTATTAACAGGGGGCTTGTGGAATTCACCCCTCCACTTT
CDR3 protein: CASSLLTGGLWNSPLHF
clone size: once
V gene: TRBV7-8
D gene: TRBD1
CDR3 length: 17
J gene: TRBJ1-6

CDR3 DNA: TGTGCCAGCAGTTCGGCAGGGGGTGATAGCAATCAGCCCCAGCATTTT
CDR3 protein: CASSSAGGDSNQPQHF
clone size: NA
V gene: TRBV28
D gene: TRBD1
CDR3 length: 16
J gene: TRBJ1-5

CDR3 DNA: TGTGCCAGCAGTGCCAGGGACAGGCGGGTTTCACCCCTCCACTTT
CDR3 protein: CASSARDRRVSPLHF
clone size: NA
V gene: TRBV25-1
D gene: TRBD1
CDR3 length: 15
J gene: TRBJ1-6

CDR3 DNA: TGTGCCAGCAGCCGGGGGACAGAGCCCAATCAGCCCCAGCATTTT
CDR3 protein: CASSRGTEPNQPQHF
clone size: NA
V gene: TRBV5-6
D gene: TRBD1
CDR3 length: 15
J gene: TRBJ1-5

CDR3 DNA: TGTGCCAGCAGTACAGGGTCTGGTCAGCCCCAGCATTTT
CDR3 protein: CASSTGSGQPQHF
clone size: once
V gene: TRBV27
D gene: NA
CDR3 length: 13
J gene: TRBJ1-5

CDR3 DNA: TGTGCCAGCAGTTACTCGAGAAGCGGGGGATCCTACGAGCAGTACTTC
CDR3 protein: CASSYSRSGGSYEQYF
clone size: NA
V gene: TRBV6-6
D gene: TRBD2
CDR3 length: 16
J gene: TRBJ2-7

CDR3 DNA: TGTGCCAGCAGCGCACTAACAGGGTTCGATGGCTACACCTTC
CDR3 protein: CASSALTGFDGYTF
clone size: NA
V gene: TRBV7-9
D gene: NA
CDR3 length: 14
J gene: TRBJ1-2

CDR3 DNA: TGTGCCAGCAGCCCCCCGGCAGGGGGTGTCTATGGCTACACCTTC
CDR3 protein: CASSPPAGGVYGYTF
clone size: NA
V gene: TRBV3-1/TRBV3-2
D gene: TRBD1
CDR3 length: 15
J gene: TRBJ1-2

CDR3 DNA: TGTGCCAGCAGCTTAGGGGGACAGCCCAAGGACTTC
CDR3 protein: CASSLGGQPKDF
clone size: once
V gene: TRBV11-2
D gene: TRBD1
CDR3 length: 12
J gene: TRBJ2-7

CDR3 DNA: TGTGCCAGCAGCCCACCCGTCTATTTGGTTAGACAGGATACGCAGTATTTT
CDR3 protein: CASSPPVYLVRQDTQYF
clone size: NA
V gene: TRBV11-2
D gene: NA
CDR3 length: 17
J gene: TRBJ2-3

CDR3 DNA: TGCAGCGCTCGGACAGGGCGCGCAGATACGCAGTATTTT
CDR3 protein: CSARTGRADTQYF
clone size: NA
V gene: TRBV29-1
D gene: TRBD1
CDR3 length: 13
J gene: TRBJ2-3

CDR3 DNA: TGTGCCAGCTCACCTCCGGGACTTCTACCCTACGAGCAGTACTTC
CDR3 protein: CASSPPGLLPYEQYF
clone size: NA
V gene: TRBV18
D gene: NA
CDR3 length: 15
J gene: TRBJ2-7

CDR3 DNA: TGTGCCAGCAGCTTCCTAGCGGGGGGTTACACCGGGGAGCTGTTTTTT
CDR3 protein: CASSFLAGGYTGELFF
clone size: NA
V gene: TRBV11-1
D gene: TRBD2
CDR3 length: 16
J gene: TRBJ2-2

CDR3 DNA: TGTGCCAGCAGCAAAGCAGGCAGGGGGTATGGCTACACCTTC
CDR3 protein: CASSKAGRGYGYTF
clone size: NA
V gene: TRBV21-1
D gene: NA
CDR3 length: 14
J gene: TRBJ1-2

CDR3 DNA: TGTGCCAGCAGTTTATTGCGTTTCACAGATACGCAGTATTTT
CDR3 protein: CASSLLRFTDTQYF
clone size: NA
V gene: TRBV27
D gene: NA
CDR3 length: 14
J gene: TRBJ2-3

CDR3 DNA: TGCGCCAGCAGCTTGTTGGTAGACACGGGGGGCGAGCAGTACTTC
CDR3 protein: CASSLLVDTGGEQYF
clone size: NA
V gene: TRBV5-1
D gene: TRBD2
CDR3 length: 15
J gene: TRBJ2-7

CDR3 DNA: TGCAGCGTTGAGGCAGGGACCTACAATGAGCAGTTCTTC
CDR3 protein: CSVEAGTYNEQFF
clone size: NA
V gene: TRBV29-1
D gene: NA
CDR3 length: 13
J gene: TRBJ2-1

CDR3 DNA: TGTGCCAGCAGCATTGTCCGGGGTTCGCCCCTCCACTTT
CDR3 protein: CASSIVRGSPLHF
clone size: NA
V gene: TRBV11-1
D gene: NA
CDR3 length: 13
J gene: TRBJ1-6

CDR3 DNA: TGTGCCAGCAGTGAGGGACAGGTGAACTATGGCTACACCTTC
CDR3 protein: CASSEGQVNYGYTF
clone size: NA
V gene: TRBV6-1
D gene: TRBD1
CDR3 length: 14
J gene: TRBJ1-2

CDR3 DNA: TGTGCCAGCAGCGAGGGACTAGCCCGGACCGGGGAGCTGTTTTTT
CDR3 protein: CASSEGLARTGELFF
clone size: NA
V gene: TRBV5-6
D gene: TRBD2
CDR3 length: 15
J gene: TRBJ2-2

CDR3 DNA: TGTGCCAGCACCCTCCAGCGAGGGTATGGGGTCACTGAAGCTTTCTTT
CDR3 protein: CASTLQRGYGVTEAFF
clone size: NA
V gene: TRBV3-1/TRBV3-2
D gene: NA
CDR3 length: 16
J gene: TRBJ1-1

CDR3 DNA: TGTGCCAGCTCACCACGAGGTCCGCCAGATACGCAGTATTTT
CDR3 protein: CASSPRGPPDTQYF
clone size: NA
V gene: TRBV18
D gene: NA
CDR3 length: 14
J gene: TRBJ2-3

CDR3 DNA: TGCAGCTTTGATCTCGGGACAGGGGTGAGGAATGAGCAGTTCTTC
CDR3 protein: CSFDLGTGVRNEQFF
clone size: once
V gene: TRBV29-1
D gene: TRBD1
CDR3 length: 15
J gene: TRBJ2-1

CDR3 DNA: TGTGCCAGCAGCCAATTCTATGACAAAACCGGGGAGCTGTTTTTT
CDR3 protein: CASSQFYDKTGELFF
clone size: NA
V gene: TRBV14
D gene: NA
CDR3 length: 15
J gene: TRBJ2-2

CDR3 DNA: TGCGCCAGCAGCAGCTTGATATCACAGGGCACCGGGGAGCTGTTTTTT
CDR3 protein: CASSSLISQGTGELFF
clone size: NA
V gene: TRBV5-1
D gene: NA
CDR3 length: 16
J gene: TRBJ2-2